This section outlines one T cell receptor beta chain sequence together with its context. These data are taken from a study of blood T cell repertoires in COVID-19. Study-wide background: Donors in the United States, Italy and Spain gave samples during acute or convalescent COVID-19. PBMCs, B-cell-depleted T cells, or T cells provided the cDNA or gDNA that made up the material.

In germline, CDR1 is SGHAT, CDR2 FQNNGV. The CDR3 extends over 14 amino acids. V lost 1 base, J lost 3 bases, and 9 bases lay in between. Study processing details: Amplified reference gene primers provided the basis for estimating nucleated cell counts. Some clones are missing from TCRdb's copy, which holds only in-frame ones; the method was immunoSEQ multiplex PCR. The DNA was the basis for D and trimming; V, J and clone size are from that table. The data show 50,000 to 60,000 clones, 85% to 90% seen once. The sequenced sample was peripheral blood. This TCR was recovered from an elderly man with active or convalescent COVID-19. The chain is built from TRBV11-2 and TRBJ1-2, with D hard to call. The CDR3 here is CASSLAVTYYGYTF. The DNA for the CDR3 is TGTGCCAGCAGCTTAGCGGTCACCTACTATGGCTACACCTTC.